This TCR beta chain was sequenced for a study of T cells in Graves' hyperthyroidism and ophthalmopathy. Overall study findings and caveats: A 13 V-J model separated ophthalmopathy from stable hyperthyroidism.

Researchers took RNA transcripts and amplified the TCR beta CDR3 regions from them. HTBI primers were the set used in a first-round RT-PCR of the TCR CDR3. TCRdb fed the multiplex PCR reads into MiXCR, producing one record per CDR3 protein. The table records approximately 610,000 distinct CDR3 sequences, over 12% of them present only once. V was pared by 7 bases and J by 5 bases, with 10 bases of the junction left unmatched. CDR3 length equals 14 residues. Germline V gene sequence: CDR1 MGHDK, CDR2 SYGVNS. Ophthalmopathy patients had moderate-to-severe active disease, CAS ≥3, NOSPECS ≥4, and disease duration under 3 months. Exclusion criteria comprised uncontrolled infection, other autoimmune disease, pregnancy or lactation. Extraction of PBMCs used approximately 10 ml of fresh peripheral blood. This clonotype was recorded at least ten times. No antigen is known for it.

Sequencing input: blood. The V and J genes are TRBV25-1 and TRBJ2-7; 8 bases line up with TRBD1. The origin of this receptor is a woman aged 40 to 50 with Graves' ophthalmopathy. CDR3 DNA sequence: TGTGCCAGCAATGGGGCAGGGGGCGGGGACGAGCAGTACTTC. Amino acid sequence: CASNGAGGGDEQYF.